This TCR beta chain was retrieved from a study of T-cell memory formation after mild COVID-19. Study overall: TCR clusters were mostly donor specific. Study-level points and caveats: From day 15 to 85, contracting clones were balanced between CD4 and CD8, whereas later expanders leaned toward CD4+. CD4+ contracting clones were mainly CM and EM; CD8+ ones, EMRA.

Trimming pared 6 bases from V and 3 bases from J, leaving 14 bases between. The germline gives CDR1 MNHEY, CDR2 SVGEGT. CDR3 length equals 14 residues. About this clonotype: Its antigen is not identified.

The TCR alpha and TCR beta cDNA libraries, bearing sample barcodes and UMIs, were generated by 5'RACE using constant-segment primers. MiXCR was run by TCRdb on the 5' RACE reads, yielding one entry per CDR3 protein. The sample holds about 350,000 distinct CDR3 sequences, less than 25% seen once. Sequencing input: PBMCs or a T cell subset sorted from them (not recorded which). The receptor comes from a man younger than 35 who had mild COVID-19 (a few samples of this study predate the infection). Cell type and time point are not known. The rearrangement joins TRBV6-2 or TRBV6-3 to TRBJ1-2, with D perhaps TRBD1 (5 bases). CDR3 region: CASRRTAGDYGYTF. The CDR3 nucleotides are TGTGCCAGCAGGCGGACGGCGGGGGACTATGGCTACACCTTC.